This TCR beta chain was recovered during a study of response to subunit inactivated influenza vaccine. TCRdb called the RT-PCR reads again in MiXCR, with one record for every CDR3 protein. The sample has 650,000 to 800,000 distinct CDR3 sequences; more than 11% are singletons. This clonotype was observed a handful of times. The antigen is undetermined. The CDR3 loop spans 12 amino acids. Study-wide findings and caveats: New T cells are recruited in small numbers by each seasonal influenza vaccination, according to the authors' suggestion.

The clonotype comes from a man aged 45 to 65 who received an inactivated influenza vaccine. The chain carries TRBV21-1 and TRBJ2-3. TRBV21-1 is a pseudogene locus. The specimen was PBMCs from blood, collected 14 to 15 days before vaccination. CDR3 sequence (DNA): TGTGCCAGCAGCAAATTCTCTGATACGCAGTATTTT. It translates to CASSKFSDTQYF.